The source of this TCR beta chain is a study of neurological immune-mediated disorders. With 10-nucleotide random UMIs, 5'RACE was used to make the cDNA. Every sequencing run returned over 170 million TCR-beta sequences, which were derived from 15-18 subjects. TCRdb recomputed calls from the 5' RACE reads with MiXCR, one row per CDR3 protein. The repertoire includes around 70,000 distinct CDR3 sequences, 4% to 6% of them detected once, and about 2.8% sits in the top ten. The table lists this clonotype with many counts. The CDR3 sequence is 14 residues long. V was clipped by 4 bases and J by 4 bases; unmatched bases: 7. Germline CDR1 and CDR2: SGHRS and YFSETQ.

This clonotype was obtained from a young woman with multiple sclerosis. The chain joins TRBV5-1 to TRBJ2-5, with 7 bases lining up with TRBD1. The sample taken for sequencing was PBMCs. In DNA form, the CDR3 reads TGCGCCAGCAGCATGGGACAGCGGAGAGAGACCCAGTACTTC. The encoded protein is CASSMGQRRETQYF.